This TCR beta chain was recovered during a study of molecular identifiers for immune sequencing clone quantification. MiXCR, run by TCRdb on the PCR reads, gives a single entry per CDR3 protein. The data contain 400,000 to 600,000 distinct CDR3 sequences, about a fifth of them singletons. Regarding this clonotype: Its target is unknown.

With V trimmed by 6 bases and J by 2 bases, 6 bases remained unmatched. The CDR3 extends over 15 amino acids. Germline CDR1 MNHEY, CDR2 SVGEGT. As CD8+CD4-CCR7+CD45RA+ cells, naive CD8 T cells were sorted. Notes on the study in general: Highly expanded clone sizes could end up underestimated if a barcode were shared by identical TCR molecules.

The material sequenced was naive CD8+ T cells from blood, with Jurkat cell RNA spiked in. Subset described: FACS-sorted CD8+CD4-CCR7+CD45RA+ naive T cells. The chain combines TRBV6-2 or TRBV6-3 with TRBJ2-2; 7 bases line up with TRBD1. The receptor was derived from a human donor in good health. Some libraries in this study had Jurkat cell RNA spiked in. This chain's CDR3 is CASRPDRANTGELFF. The CDR3 DNA follows: TGTGCCAGCAGACCAGACAGGGCAAACACCGGGGAGCTGTTTTTT.